These 11 T cell receptor beta chains share one sample of origin, sequenced in a study of blood T cell repertoires in COVID-19. Data came from immunoSEQ multiplex PCR; TCRdb stores just in-frame clones and leaves some out. The sample carries under 200,000 clones, approximately 85% recorded once. The sample taken for sequencing was peripheral blood. Source of these receptors: an elderly woman with acute or convalescent COVID-19.

The gene calls are TRBV2 and TRBJ1-1, with D perhaps matching TRBD1 (5 bases). The CDR3 is 16 residues long. V gave up 7 bases and J gave up 0 bases, with 18 bases separating them. The germline V gene encodes CDR1 SNHLY and CDR2 FYNNEI. CDR3 DNA: TGTGCCAGCAACCTATTTTTGGGGGGAATGAACACTGAAGCTTTCTTT. It is translated as CASNLFLGGMNTEAFF.

The rearrangement links TRBV19 to TRBJ1-3; maybe TRBD1 (5 bases). The V gene's germline CDR1 is LNHDA and CDR2 SQIVND (reference sequence). The CDR3 contains 14 residues. The V and J ends lost 7 bases and 4 bases respectively, with 14 bases between them. CDR3: CASIRRGMGNTIYF. CDR3 sequence (DNA): TGTGCCAGTATCCGCCGGGGGATGGGAAACACCATATATTTT. Based on the CDR3 plus reference TRBV19 and TRBJ1-3, the full variable domain is DGGITQSPKYLFRKEGQNVTLSCEQNLNHDAMYWYRQDPGQGLRLIYYSQIVNDFQKGDIAEGYSVSREKKESFPLTVTSAQKNPTAFYLCASIRRGMGNTIYFGEGSWLTVV.

V usage is TRBV7-9 and J usage is TRBJ2-3, with 11 positions matching TRBD2. The V and J ends lost 0 bases and 5 bases, in that order; junction bases with no gene match: 10. The CDR3 sequence is 18 residues long. In germline, CDR1 is SEHNR, CDR2 FQNEAQ (reference sequence). CDR3 nucleotides: TGTGCCAGCAGCTTAGCGCTCTCCTCACTAGCGGGAGAAGATACGCAGTATTTT. Protein sequence: CASSLALSSLAGEDTQYF.

This chain joins TRBV19 and TRBJ2-1; TRBD2 might be the D (7 bases). Trimming took off 7 bases at V and 9 bases at J, with 28 bases between the two ends. Germline CDR1 is LNHDA and CDR2 is SQIVND (reference sequence). This CDR3 contains 17 residues. The CDR3 DNA sequence: TGTGCCAGTAAGCCCACGAGGGGGGGGCCGGTAGGTATTGAGCAGTTCTTC. Residues: CASKPTRGGPVGIEQFF.

As to this clone: One end of the junction is discordant with germline, which a read error may explain. This rearrangement joins TRBV7-7 to TRBJ2-5; 8 nucleotides match TRBD1. The CDR3 is 14 amino acids. The germline gives CDR1 SSHAT, CDR2 FNYEAQ (reference sequence). CDR3 coding DNA: TGTGCTAGCAGCTTAGACAGGGGTGGAGAGACCCAGTACTTC. Protein: CASSLDRGGETQYF. The whole variable domain, remainder taken from reference TRBV7-7 and TRBJ2-5, is GAGVSQSPRYKVTKRGQDVTLRCDPISSHATLYWYQQALGQGPEFLTYFNYEAQPDKSGLPSDRFSAERPEGSISTLTIQRTEQRDSAMYRCASSLDRGGETQYFGPGTRLLVL.

This chain joins TRBV4-3 and TRBJ2-3, with a possible D match to TRBD1 (6 bases). Germline V gives CDR1 LGHNA, CDR2 YSLEER. This CDR3 contains 15 residues. The V gene lost 3 bases and the J gene lost 2 bases, with 12 bases spanning the gap. In DNA, the CDR3 is TGCGCCAGCAGCCAGGGACAAAGAAACACAGATACGCAGTATTTT. Protein sequence: CASSQGQRNTDTQYF.

The rearrangement uses TRBV25-1 and TRBJ2-1; 8 bases fit TRBD2. This CDR3 has 17 residues. The V and J ends lost 4 bases and 2 bases, in that order; junction bases with no gene match: 10. CDR1 and CDR2 from the germline V gene are MGHDK and SYGVNS. CDR3 sequence (DNA): TGTGCCAGCAGTGCGGGGTGGGAGCGGGAGCCCTACAATGAGCAGTTCTTC. Its translation: CASSAGWEREPYNEQFF.

The CDR3 protein is CASIGGRASGYEQYF. The DNA of the CDR3 is TGTGCCAGCATCGGGGGGCGGGCTAGCGGCTACGAGCAGTACTTC. The chain employs TRBV2 and TRBJ2-7; D is perhaps TRBD2 (7 bases). The CDR3 runs to 15 residues. Germline-derived CDR1 and CDR2 are SNHLY and FYNNEI. V lost 7 bases to trimming and J lost 3 bases, with 19 bases between them.

The rearrangement links TRBV7-9 to TRBJ2-6; D not certain. The CDR3 extends over 15 amino acids. Germline V gives CDR1 SEHNR, CDR2 FQNEAQ (reference sequence). V dropped 4 bases and J dropped 0 bases, with 7 bases sitting between them. The CDR3 coding sequence is TGTGCCAGCAGCTCCCCTTCCTCTGGGGCCAACGTCCTGACTTTC. Translation gives CASSSPSSGANVLTF. The variable domain in full, with the rest retrieved from reference TRBV7-9 and TRBJ2-6, is DTGVSQNPRHKITKRGQNVTFRCDPISEHNRLYWYRQTLGQGPEFLTYFQNEAQLEKSRLLSDRFSAERPKGSFSTLEIQRTEQGDSAMYLCASSSPSSGANVLTFGAGSRLTVL.

V gene TRBV18 combines with J gene TRBJ1-2; D might be TRBD1 (6 bases). The CDR3 extends over 15 amino acids. Deletions cut 3 bases from V and 4 bases from J, with 15 bases between. Germline CDR1 KGHSH, CDR2 LQKENI. CDR3: CASSPPGGSGYGYTF. The CDR3 DNA follows: TGTGCCAGCTCACCCCCGGGGGGCTCGGGCTATGGCTACACCTTC. Drawing the rest from reference TRBV18 and TRBJ1-2, the complete variable domain is NAGVMQNPRHLVRRRGQEARLRCSPMKGHSHVYWYRQLPEEGLKFMVYLQKENIIDESGMPKERFSAEFPKEGPSILRIQQVVRGDSAAYFCASSPPGGSGYGYTFGSGTRLTVV.

This chain uses TRBV12-3 or TRBV12-4 with TRBJ1-5; D is unclear. Deletions cut 3 bases from V and 6 bases from J, with 6 bases between. CDR3 length: 12 amino acids. The CDR3 here is CASSFSFQPQHF. CDR3 DNA sequence: TGTGCCAGCAGTTTTTCTTTTCAGCCCCAGCATTTT.